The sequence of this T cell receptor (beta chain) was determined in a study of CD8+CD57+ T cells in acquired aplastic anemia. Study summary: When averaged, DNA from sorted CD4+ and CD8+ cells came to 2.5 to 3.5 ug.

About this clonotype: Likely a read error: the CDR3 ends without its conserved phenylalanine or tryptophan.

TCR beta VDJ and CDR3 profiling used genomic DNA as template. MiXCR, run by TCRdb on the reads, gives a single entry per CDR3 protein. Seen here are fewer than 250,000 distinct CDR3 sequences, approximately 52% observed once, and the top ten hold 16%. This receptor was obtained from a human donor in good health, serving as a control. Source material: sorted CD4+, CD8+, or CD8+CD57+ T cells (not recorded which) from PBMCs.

CDR3 in DNA: TGTGCCAGCTCAGGCGACCCTCAAGAGACCCAGTACCTC. It yields the protein CASSGDPQETQYL. V and J are TRBV18 and TRBJ2-5; D unresolved. The CDR3 consists of 13 residues. Trimming removed 5 bases from V and 2 bases from J, with 9 bases in between. Germline assignment: CDR1 KGHSH and CDR2 LQKENI.